This record covers a single T cell receptor beta chain. No antigen is known for it. The data are from a study of cytomegalovirus exposure and HLA in healthy donors. Study findings and constraints: There were some public TCRs occurring in many donors, but most TCR sequences were rare. Presence/absence analysis assumed near-uniform sequencing depth across donors.

Regarding donors, all were healthy bone marrow donors. Use of 60 Vbeta and 13 Jbeta primers characterized the PCR. Per the original methods: The authors later counted tens of millions of unique TCR beta chains, 9 million to 12 million of them shared. The method was immunoSEQ multiplex PCR; TCRdb's version includes in-frame clones alone and lacks a portion of them. V, J and clone size are those of that table, while D and trimming were read from the DNA. The table has 150,000 to 200,000 clones, around 80% seen once. This clonotype originated in a woman in her forties in good health and CMV-seronegative. The sequenced sample consisted of PBMCs.

CDR3 amino acids: CASSLTAVRLSTDTQYF. The CDR3 nucleotides are TGTGCCAGCAGCTTAACGGCGGTCCGGTTAAGCACAGATACGCAGTATTTT. V is TRBV7-3 and J is TRBJ2-3; the D is unclear. This CDR3 contains 17 residues. The V gene's germline CDR1 is SGHTA and CDR2 FQGTGA. V was trimmed by 0 bases and J by 0 bases, leaving 13 bases between them.